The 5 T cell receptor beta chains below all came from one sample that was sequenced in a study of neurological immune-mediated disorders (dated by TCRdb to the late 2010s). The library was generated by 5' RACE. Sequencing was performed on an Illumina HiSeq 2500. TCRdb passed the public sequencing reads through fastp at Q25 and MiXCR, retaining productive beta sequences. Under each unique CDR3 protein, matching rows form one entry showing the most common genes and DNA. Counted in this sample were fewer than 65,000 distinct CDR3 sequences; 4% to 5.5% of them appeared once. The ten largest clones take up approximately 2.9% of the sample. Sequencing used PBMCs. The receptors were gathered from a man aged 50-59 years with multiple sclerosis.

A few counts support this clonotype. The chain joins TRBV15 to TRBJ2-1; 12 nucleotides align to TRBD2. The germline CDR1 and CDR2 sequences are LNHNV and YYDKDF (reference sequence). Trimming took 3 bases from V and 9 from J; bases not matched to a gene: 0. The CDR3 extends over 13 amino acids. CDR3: CATSRTSGSEQFF. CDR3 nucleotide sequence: TGTGCCACCAGCAGGACTAGCGGGAGTGAGCAGTTCTTC.

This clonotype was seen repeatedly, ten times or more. The CDR3 spells CASAKGGNYGYTF. Written as DNA, the CDR3 is TGTGCCAGCGCCAAGGGGGGGAACTATGGCTACACCTTC. The genes are TRBV28 and TRBJ1-2; tentative D call: TRBD1 (6 bases). In germline, CDR1 is MDHEN, CDR2 SYDVKM. The V end lost 8 bases, the J end lost 2 bases, and 12 bases lay between the germline ends. The CDR3 is made up of 13 amino acids.

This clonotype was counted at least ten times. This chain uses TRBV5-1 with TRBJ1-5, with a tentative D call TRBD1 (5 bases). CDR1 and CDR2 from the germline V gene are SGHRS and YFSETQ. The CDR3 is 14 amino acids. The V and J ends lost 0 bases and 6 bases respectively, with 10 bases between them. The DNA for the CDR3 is TGCGCCAGCAGCTTGGCGGGGGGAGGTCAGCCCCAGCATTTT. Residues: CASSLAGGGQPQHF.

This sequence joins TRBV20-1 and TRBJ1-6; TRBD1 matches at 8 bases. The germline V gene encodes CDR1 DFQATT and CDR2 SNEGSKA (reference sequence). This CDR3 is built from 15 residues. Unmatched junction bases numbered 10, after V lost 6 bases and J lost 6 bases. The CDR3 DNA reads TGCAGTGCCCGGACAGGGTTATGGGCTAATTCACCCCTCCACTTT. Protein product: CSARTGLWANSPLHF.

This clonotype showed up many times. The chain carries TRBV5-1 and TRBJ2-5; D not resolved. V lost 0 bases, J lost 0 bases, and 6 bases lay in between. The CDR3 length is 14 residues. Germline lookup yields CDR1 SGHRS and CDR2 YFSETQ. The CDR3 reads CASSLGQNQETQYF. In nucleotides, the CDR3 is TGCGCCAGCAGCTTGGGGCAGAACCAAGAGACCCAGTACTTC.